The clone carrying this TCR beta chain was detected only a few times. CDR1 SGHNT and CDR2 YYREEE come from the germline V gene (reference sequence). V lost 0 bases, J lost 9 bases, and 16 bases lay in between. This CDR3 has 14 amino acids. The sample is drawn from a study of beta chain features in type 1 diabetes. As every portion of the isolated RNA was reverse transcribed, the sequencing read expressed TCRB transcripts. Here immunoSEQ multiplex PCR was the method, and the copy in TCRdb shows in-frame clones only, minus some. Among roughly 330,000 clones listed, approximately 10% were seen once. Sorting that relied on CD45RO/CCR7/CD25/CD127/CD95/CD27 yielded CD4+ naive, central memory, regulatory and stem cell-like memory cells.

The sequence was collected from a woman in her twenties or thirties in good health. The specimen sequenced was naive CD4+ T cells from blood. This chain joins TRBV5-4 and TRBJ2-7; D may be TRBD2 (5 bases). This chain's CDR3 is CASSLDISSRGQYF. The CDR3 DNA reads as TGTGCCAGCAGCTTGGACATCTCCAGCCGGGGGCAGTACTTC.